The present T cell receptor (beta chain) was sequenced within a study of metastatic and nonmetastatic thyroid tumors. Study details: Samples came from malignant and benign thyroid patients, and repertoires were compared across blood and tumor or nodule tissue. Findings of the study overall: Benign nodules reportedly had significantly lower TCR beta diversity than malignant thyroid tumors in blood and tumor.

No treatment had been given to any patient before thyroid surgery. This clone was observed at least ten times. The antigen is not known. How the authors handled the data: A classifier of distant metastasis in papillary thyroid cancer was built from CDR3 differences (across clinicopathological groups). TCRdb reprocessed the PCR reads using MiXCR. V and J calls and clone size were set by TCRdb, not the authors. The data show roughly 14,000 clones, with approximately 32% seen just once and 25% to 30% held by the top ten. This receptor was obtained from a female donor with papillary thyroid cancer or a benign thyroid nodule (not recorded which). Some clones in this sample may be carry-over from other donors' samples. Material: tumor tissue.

Here the CDR3 reads CASSPSDRRSGANVLTF. DNA of the CDR3: TGTGCCAGCAGCCCCTCGGACAGGCGCTCTGGGGCCAACGTCCTGACTTTC. The J gene is TRBJ2-6, the V gene TRBV3-1; TRBD1 aligns across 7 bases. The CDR3 has 17 amino acids. Germline CDR1 reads LGHDT; CDR2 reads YNNKEL (reference sequence). After removal of 4 bases from V and 0 bases from J, the junction contained 6 bases not matched to a gene. The variable domain in full, with the rest retrieved from reference TRBV3-1 and TRBJ2-6, is DTAVSQTPKYLVTQMGNDKSIKCEQNLGHDTMYWYKQDSKKFLKIMFSYNNKELIINETVPNRFSPKSPDKAHLNLHINSLELGDSAVYFCASSPSDRRSGANVLTFGAGSRLTVL.